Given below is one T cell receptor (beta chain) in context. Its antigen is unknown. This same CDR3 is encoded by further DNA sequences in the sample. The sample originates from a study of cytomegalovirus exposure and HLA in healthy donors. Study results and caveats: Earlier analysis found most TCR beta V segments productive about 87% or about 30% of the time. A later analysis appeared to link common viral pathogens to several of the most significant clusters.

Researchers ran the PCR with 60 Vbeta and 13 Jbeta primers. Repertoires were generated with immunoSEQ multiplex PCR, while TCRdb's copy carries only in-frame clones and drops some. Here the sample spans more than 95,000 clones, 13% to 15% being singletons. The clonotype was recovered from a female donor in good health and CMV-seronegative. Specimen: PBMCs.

The CDR3 nucleotides are TGTGCCAGCAGTCCCTACACAGATACGCAGTATTTT. Translated: CASSPYTDTQYF. The genes are TRBV7-2 and TRBJ2-3; no clear D gene. The germline V and J ends were trimmed by 6 bases and 2 bases, with 6 bases remaining between them. The CDR3 loop spans 12 amino acids. Per germline, CDR1 SGHTA and CDR2 FQGNSA.